The rows below give T cell receptor beta chains drawn from one sample of a study of immune evolution from preneoplasia to lung adenocarcinoma. Sequenced by immunoSEQ multiplex PCR; TCRdb stores in-frame clones only, minus some. The table includes roughly 9,900 clones, around 82% detected once. Source material: FFPE minimally invasive lung adenocarcinoma tissue. All receptors come from a person aged 65 to 85 with lung adenocarcinoma. CDR3s leave out the opening cysteine and the closing phenylalanine or tryptophan. Each record gives: CDR3 protein, J gene, V gene.

CDR3 protein: ASRTGTYEQY
J gene: TRBJ2-7
V gene: TRBV27

CDR3 protein: ASSFRDRGGNEQF
J gene: TRBJ2-1
V gene: TRBV7-9

CDR3 protein: ASSMGGTEAF
J gene: TRBJ1-1
V gene: TRBV7-8

CDR3 protein: ASRAGSRNEQY
J gene: TRBJ2-7
V gene: TRBV7-2

CDR3 protein: ASSPPGGLLVLF
J gene: TRBJ2-2
V gene: TRBV11-2

CDR3 protein: ASGFSSPDGKL
J gene: TRBJ1-2
V gene: TRBV12-5

CDR3 protein: ASSIPDRENSPLH
J gene: TRBJ1-6
V gene: TRBV19

CDR3 protein: ASSPTGYYEQY
J gene: TRBJ2-7
V gene: TRBV5-1

CDR3 protein: ASSDISTGRGVSPLH
J gene: TRBJ1-6
V gene: TRBV14

CDR3 protein: ASRFAGGTDTQY
J gene: TRBJ2-3
V gene: TRBV7-8

CDR3 protein: ASSRGLAGSREQF
J gene: TRBJ2-1
V gene: TRBV6-5

CDR3 protein: ASSPISYNSPLH
J gene: TRBJ1-6
V gene: TRBV5-1

CDR3 protein: ASSSQRTGKNTEAF
J gene: TRBJ1-1
V gene: TRBV7-3

CDR3 protein: AWSPRTGGEKLF
J gene: TRBJ1-4
V gene: TRBV30